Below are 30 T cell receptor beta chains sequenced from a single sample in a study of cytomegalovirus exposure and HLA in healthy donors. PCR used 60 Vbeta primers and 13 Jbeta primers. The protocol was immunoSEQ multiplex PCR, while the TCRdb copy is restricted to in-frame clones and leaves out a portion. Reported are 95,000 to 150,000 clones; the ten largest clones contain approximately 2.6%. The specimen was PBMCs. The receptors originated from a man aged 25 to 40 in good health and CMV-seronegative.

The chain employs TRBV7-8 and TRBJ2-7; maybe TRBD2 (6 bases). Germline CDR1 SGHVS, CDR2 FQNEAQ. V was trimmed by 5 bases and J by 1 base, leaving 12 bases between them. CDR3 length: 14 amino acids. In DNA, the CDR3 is TGTGCCAGCAGCCCCAGCGGGTTATCCTACGAGCAGTACTTC. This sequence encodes CASSPSGLSYEQYF.

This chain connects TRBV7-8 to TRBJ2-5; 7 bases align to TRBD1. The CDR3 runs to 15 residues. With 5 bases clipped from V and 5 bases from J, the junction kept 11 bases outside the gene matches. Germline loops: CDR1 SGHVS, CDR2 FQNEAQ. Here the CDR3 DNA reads TGTGCCAGCAGCCTCCGACAGGGTGTGACGGAGACCCAGTACTTC. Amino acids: CASSLRQGVTETQYF.

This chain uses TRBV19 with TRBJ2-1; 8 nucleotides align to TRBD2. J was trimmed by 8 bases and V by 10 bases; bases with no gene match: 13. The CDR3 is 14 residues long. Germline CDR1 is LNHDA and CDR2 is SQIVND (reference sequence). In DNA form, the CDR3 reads TGTGCCACCATGGCGGGACTAGGTTACGATGAGCAGTTCTTC. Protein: CATMAGLGYDEQFF. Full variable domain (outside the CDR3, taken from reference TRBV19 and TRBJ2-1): DGGITQSPKYLFRKEGQNVTLSCEQNLNHDAMYWYRQDPGQGLRLIYYSQIVNDFQKGDIAEGYSVSREKKESFPLTVTSAQKNPTAFYLCATMAGLGYDEQFFGPGTRLTVL.

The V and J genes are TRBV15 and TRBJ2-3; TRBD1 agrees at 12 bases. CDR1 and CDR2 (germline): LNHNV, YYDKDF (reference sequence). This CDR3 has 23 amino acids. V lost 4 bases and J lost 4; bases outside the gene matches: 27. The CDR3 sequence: CATSTWRDRGREASPGGPDTQYF. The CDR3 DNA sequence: TGTGCCACCAGCACCTGGCGGGACAGGGGGCGCGAGGCTTCTCCCGGGGGCCCAGATACGCAGTATTTT. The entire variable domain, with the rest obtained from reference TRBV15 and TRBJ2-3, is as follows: DAMVIQNPRYQVTQFGKPVTLSCSQTLNHNVMYWYQQKSSQAPKLLFHYYDKDFNNEADTPDNFQSRRPNTSFCFLDIRSPGLGDTAMYLCATSTWRDRGREASPGGPDTQYFGPGTRLTVL.

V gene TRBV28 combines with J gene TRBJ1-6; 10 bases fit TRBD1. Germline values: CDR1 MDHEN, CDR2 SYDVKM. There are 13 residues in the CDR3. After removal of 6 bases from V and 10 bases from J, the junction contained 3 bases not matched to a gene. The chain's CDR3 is CASRADRGSPLHF. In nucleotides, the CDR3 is TGTGCCAGCAGGGCGGACAGGGGGTCACCCCTCCACTTT. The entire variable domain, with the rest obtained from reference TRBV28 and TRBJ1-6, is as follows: DVKVTQSSRYLVKRTGEKVFLECVQDMDHENMFWYRQDPGLGLRLIYFSYDVKMKEKGDIPEGYSVSREKKERFSLILESASTNQTSMYLCASRADRGSPLHFGNGTRLTVT.

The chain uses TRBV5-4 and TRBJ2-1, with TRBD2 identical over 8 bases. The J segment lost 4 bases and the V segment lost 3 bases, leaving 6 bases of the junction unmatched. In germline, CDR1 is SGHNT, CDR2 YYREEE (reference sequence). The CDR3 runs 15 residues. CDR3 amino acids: CASSWGASGYNEQFF. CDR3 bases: TGTGCCAGCAGCTGGGGGGCTAGCGGGTACAATGAGCAGTTCTTC.

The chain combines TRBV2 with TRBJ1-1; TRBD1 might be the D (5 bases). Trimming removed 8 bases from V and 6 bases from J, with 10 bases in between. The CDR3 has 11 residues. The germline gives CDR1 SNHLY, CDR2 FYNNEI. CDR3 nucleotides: TGTGCCAGCCCTAGGGGTCCTGAAGCTTTCTTT. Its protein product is CASPRGPEAFF.

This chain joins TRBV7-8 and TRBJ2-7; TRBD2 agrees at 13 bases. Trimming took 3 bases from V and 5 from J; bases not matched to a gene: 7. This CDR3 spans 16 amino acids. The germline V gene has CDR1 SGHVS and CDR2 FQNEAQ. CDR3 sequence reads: CASSFTSGRDKDEQYF. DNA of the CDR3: TGTGCCAGCAGCTTTACTAGCGGGAGGGATAAGGACGAGCAGTACTTC.

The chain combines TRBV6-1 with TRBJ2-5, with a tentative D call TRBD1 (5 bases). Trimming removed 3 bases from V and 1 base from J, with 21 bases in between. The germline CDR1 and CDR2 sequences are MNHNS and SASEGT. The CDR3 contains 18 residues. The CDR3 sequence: CASSDPRIPGRVQETQYF. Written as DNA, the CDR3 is TGTGCCAGCAGTGACCCCCGAATCCCAGGCAGGGTCCAAGAGACCCAGTACTTC.

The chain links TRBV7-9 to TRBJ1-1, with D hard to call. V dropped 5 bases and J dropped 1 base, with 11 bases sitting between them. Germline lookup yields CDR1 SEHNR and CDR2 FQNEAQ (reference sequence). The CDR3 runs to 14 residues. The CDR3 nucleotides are TGTGCCAGCAGCCAGACAACAAGGAACACTGAAGCTTTCTTT. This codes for CASSQTTRNTEAFF.

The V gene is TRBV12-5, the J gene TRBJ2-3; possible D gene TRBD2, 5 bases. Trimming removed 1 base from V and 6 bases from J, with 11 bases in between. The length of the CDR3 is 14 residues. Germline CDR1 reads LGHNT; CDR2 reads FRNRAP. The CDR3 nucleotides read TGTGCTAGTGGTTTGGAGCTAGCTGTCGATACGCAGTATTTT. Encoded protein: CASGLELAVDTQYF.

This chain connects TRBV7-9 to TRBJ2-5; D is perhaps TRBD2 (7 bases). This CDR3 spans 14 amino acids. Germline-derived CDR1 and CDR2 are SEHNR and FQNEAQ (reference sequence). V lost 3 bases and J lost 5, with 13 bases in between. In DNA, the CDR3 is TGTGCCAGCAGCTTGCGGGGGCGCGGGGAGACCCAGTACTTC. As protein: CASSLRGRGETQYF.

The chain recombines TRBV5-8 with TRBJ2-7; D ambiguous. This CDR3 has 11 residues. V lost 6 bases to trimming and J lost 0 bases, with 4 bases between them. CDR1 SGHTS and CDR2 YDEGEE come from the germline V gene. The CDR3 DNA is TGTGCCAGCATCCTCTCCTACGAGCAGTACTTC. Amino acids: CASILSYEQYF.

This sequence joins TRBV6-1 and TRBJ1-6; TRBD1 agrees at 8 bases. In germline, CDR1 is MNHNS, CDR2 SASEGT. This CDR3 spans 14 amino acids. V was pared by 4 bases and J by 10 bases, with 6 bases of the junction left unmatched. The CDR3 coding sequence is TGTGCCAGCAGTGTCCGACAGGGGCGGTCACCCCTCCACTTT. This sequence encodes CASSVRQGRSPLHF.

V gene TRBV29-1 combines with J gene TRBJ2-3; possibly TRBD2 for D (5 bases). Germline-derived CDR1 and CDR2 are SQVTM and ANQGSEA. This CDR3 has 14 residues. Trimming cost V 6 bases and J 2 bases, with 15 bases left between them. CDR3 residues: CSVRFGDATDTQYF. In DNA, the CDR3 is TGCAGCGTCCGGTTCGGGGATGCCACAGATACGCAGTATTTT.

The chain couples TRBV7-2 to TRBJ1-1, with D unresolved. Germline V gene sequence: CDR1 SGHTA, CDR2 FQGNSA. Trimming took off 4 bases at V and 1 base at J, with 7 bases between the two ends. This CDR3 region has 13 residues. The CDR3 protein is CASSYTANTEAFF. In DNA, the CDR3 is TGTGCCAGCAGCTATACAGCGAACACTGAAGCTTTCTTT. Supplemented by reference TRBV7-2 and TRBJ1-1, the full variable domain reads GAGVSQSPSNKVTEKGKDVELRCDPISGHTALYWYRQSLGQGLEFLIYFQGNSAPDKSGLPSDRFSAERTGGSVSTLTIQRTQQEDSAVYLCASSYTANTEAFFGQGTRLTVV.

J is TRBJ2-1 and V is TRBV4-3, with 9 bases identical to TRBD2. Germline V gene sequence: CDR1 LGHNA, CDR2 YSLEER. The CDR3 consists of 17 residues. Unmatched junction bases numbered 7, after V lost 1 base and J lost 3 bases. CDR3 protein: CASSQALGLAIYNEQFF. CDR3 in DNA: TGCGCCAGCAGCCAAGCTCTGGGACTAGCCATCTACAATGAGCAGTTCTTC.

The CDR3 reads CAWSLTGGDGQPQHF. CDR3 DNA sequence: TGTGCCTGGAGTCTGACAGGGGGCGACGGGCAGCCCCAGCATTTT. This chain links TRBV30 with TRBJ1-5; 10 positions match TRBD1. CDR1 GTSNPN and CDR2 SVGIG come from the germline V gene (reference sequence). J lost 7 bases, V lost 2 bases, and 8 bases had no gene match. The CDR3 covers 15 residues. Filled out from reference TRBV30 and TRBJ1-5, the complete variable domain reads SQTIHQWPATLVQPVGSPLSLECTVEGTSNPNLYWYRQAAGRGLQLLFYSVGIGQISSEVPQNLSASRPQDRQFILSSKKLLLSDSGFYLCAWSLTGGDGQPQHFGDGTRLSIL.

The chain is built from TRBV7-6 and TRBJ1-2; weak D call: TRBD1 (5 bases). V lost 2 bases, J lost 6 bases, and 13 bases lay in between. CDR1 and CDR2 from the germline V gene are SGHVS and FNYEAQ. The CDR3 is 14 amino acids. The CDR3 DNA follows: TGTGCCAGCAGCTTACAGGGATCAAGAAATGGCTACACCTTC. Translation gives CASSLQGSRNGYTF.

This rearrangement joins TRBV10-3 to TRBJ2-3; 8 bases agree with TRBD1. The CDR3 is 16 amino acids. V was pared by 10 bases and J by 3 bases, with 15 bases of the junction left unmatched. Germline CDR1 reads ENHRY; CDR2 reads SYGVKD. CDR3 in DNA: TGTGCCACACAACAAAGCAACAGGGGGTTAACAGATACGCAGTATTTT. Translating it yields CATQQSNRGLTDTQYF.

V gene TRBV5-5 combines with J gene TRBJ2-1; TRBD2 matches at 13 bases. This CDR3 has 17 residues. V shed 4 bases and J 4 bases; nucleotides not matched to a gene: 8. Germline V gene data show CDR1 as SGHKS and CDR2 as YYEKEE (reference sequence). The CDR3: CASSGRGGLAGYNEQFF. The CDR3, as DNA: TGTGCCAGCAGCGGAAGGGGGGGACTAGCGGGATACAATGAGCAGTTCTTC.

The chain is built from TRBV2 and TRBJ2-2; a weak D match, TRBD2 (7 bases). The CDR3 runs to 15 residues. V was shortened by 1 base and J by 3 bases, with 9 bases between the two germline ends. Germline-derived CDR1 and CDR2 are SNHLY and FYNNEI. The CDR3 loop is CASSEVGGHTGELFF. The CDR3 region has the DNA TGTGCCAGCAGTGAAGTCGGGGGGCACACCGGGGAGCTGTTTTTT. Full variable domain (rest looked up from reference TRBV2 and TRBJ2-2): EPEVTQTPSHQVTQMGQEVILRCVPISNHLYFYWYRQILGQKVEFLVSFYNNEISEKSEIFDDQFSVERPDGSNFTLKIRSTKLEDSAMYFCASSEVGGHTGELFFGEGSRLTVL.

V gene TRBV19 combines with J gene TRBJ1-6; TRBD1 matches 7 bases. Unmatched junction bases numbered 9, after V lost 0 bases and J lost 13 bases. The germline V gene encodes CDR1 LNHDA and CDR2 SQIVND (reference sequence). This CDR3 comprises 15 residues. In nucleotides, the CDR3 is TGTGCCAGTAGTATAGATGGACAGGCCCTGCGGCCCCTCCACTTT. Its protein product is CASSIDGQALRPLHF.

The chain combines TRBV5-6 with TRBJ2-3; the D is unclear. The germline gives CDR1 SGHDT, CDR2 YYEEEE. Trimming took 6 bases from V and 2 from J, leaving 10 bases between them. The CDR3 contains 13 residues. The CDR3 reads CASTQLHTDTQYF. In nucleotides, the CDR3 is TGTGCCAGCACACAGTTACACACAGATACGCAGTATTTT.

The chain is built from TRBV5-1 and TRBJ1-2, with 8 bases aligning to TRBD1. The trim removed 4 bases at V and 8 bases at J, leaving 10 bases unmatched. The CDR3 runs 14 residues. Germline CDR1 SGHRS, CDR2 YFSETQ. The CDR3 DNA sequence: TGCGCCAGCAGCCCTATTCAGGGGGCGTCGGGCTACACCTTC. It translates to CASSPIQGASGYTF.

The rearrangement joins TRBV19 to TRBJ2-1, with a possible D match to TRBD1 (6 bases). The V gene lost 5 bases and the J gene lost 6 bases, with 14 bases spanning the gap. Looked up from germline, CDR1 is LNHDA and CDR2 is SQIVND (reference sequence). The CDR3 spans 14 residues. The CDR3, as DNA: TGTGCCAGTAGTGATGACAGGTCAGGCAATGAGCAGTTCTTC. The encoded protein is CASSDDRSGNEQFF.

CDR3 DNA sequence: TGTGCCAGCAGTACCCTAGCGGGAGGGCCCCGCGGGGCCAACGTCCTGACTTTC. As protein: CASSTLAGGPRGANVLTF. The V and J genes are TRBV27 and TRBJ2-6; 12 bases match TRBD2. CDR1 is MNHEY and CDR2 is SMNVEV in the germline V gene (reference sequence). The CDR3 has 18 amino acids. Trimming at V came to 5 bases and at J to 4 bases, leaving 9 bases not matched to a gene.

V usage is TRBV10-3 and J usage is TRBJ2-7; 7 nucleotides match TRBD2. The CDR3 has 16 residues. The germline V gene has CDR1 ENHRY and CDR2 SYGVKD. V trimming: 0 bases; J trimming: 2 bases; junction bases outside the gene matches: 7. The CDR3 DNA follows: TGTGCCATCAGTGAGTCCATGGAGCGGGGTACCTACGAGCAGTACTTC. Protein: CAISESMERGTYEQYF.

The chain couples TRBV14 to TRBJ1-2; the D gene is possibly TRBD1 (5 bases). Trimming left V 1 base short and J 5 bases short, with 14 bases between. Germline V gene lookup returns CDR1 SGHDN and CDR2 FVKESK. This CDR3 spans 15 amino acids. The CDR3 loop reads CASSQVAGTPYGYTF. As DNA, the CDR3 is TGTGCCAGCAGCCAAGTCGCAGGGACTCCATATGGCTACACCTTC.

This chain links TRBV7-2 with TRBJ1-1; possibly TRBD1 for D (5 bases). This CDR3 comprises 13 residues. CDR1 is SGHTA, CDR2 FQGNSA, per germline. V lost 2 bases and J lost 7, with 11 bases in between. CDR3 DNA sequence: TGTGCCAGCAGCTTATCGGGGGGGGATGAAGCTTTCTTT. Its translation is CASSLSGGDEAFF.